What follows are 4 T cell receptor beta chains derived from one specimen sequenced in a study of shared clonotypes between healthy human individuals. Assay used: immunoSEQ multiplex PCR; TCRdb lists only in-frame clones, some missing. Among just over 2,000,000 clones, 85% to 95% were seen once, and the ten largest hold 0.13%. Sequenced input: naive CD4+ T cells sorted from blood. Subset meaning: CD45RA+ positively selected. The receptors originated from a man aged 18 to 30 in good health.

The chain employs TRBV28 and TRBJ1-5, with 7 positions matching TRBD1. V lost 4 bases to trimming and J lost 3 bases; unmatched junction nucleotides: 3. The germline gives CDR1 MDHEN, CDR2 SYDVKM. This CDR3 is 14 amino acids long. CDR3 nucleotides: TGTGCCAGCAGTTCGACAGGGATCAATCAGCCCCAGCATTTT. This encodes CASSSTGINQPQHF.

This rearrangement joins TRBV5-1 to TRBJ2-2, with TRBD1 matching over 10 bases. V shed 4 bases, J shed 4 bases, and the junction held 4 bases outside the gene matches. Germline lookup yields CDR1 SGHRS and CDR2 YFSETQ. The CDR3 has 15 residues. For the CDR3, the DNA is TGCGCCAGCAGCCCCGACAGGGGGCCCACCGGGGAGCTGTTTTTT. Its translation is CASSPDRGPTGELFF.

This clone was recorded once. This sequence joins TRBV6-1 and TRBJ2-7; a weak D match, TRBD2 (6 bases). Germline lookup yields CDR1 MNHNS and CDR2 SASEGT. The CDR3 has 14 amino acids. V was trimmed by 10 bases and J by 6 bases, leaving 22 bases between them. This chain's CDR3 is CAILGGRELVEQYF. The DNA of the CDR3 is TGTGCCATCCTAGGCGGACGGGAGCTGGTCGAGCAGTACTTC.

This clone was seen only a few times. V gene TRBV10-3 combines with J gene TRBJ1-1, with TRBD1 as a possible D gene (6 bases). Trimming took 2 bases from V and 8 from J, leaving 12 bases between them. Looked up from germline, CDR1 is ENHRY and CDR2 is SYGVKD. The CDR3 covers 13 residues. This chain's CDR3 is CAISEIVGAEAFF. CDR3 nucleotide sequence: TGTGCCATCAGTGAGATCGTGGGGGCCGAAGCTTTCTTT.